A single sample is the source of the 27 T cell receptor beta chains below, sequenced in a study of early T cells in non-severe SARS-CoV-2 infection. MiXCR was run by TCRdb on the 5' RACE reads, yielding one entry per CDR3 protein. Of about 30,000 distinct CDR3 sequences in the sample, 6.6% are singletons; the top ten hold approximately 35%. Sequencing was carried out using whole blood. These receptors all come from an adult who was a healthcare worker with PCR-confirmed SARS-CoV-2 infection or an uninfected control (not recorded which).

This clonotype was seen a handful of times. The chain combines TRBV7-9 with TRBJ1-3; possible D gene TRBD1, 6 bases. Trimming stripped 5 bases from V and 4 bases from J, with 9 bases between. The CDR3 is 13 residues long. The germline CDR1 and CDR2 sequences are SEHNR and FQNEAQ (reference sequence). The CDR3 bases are TGTGCCAGCAGCACAGACAGGGGAAACACCATATATTTT. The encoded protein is CASSTDRGNTIYF.

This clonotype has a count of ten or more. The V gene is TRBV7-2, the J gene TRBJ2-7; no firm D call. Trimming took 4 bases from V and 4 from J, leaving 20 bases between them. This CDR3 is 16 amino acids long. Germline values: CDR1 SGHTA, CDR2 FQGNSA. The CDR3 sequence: CASSSGSMPGAYEQYF. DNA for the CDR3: TGTGCCAGCAGCTCCGGATCGATGCCAGGCGCATACGAGCAGTACTTC. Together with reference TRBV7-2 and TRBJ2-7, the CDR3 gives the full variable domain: GAGVSQSPSNKVTEKGKDVELRCDPISGHTALYWYRQSLGQGLEFLIYFQGNSAPDKSGLPSDRFSAERTGGSVSTLTIQRTQQEDSAVYLCASSSGSMPGAYEQYFGPGTRLTVT.

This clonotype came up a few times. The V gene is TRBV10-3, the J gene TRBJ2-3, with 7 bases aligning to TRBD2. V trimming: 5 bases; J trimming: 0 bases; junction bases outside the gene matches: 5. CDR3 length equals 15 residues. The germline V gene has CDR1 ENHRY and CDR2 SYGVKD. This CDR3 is CAISTPGGSTDTQYF. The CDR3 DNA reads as TGTGCCATCAGTACCCCGGGGGGAAGCACAGATACGCAGTATTTT.

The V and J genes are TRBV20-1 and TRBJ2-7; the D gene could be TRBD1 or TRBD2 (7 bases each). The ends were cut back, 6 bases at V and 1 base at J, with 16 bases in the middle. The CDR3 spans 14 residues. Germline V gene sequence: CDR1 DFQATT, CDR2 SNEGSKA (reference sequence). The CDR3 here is CSAWEGQSSYEQYF. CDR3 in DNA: TGCAGTGCCTGGGAGGGACAGTCTTCCTACGAGCAGTACTTC.

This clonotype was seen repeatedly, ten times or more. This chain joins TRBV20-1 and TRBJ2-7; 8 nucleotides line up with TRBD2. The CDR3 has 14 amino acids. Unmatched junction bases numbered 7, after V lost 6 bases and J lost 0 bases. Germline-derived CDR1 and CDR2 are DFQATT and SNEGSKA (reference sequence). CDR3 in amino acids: CSARIAGNSYEQYF. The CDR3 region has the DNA TGCAGTGCCCGTATAGCGGGAAACTCCTACGAGCAGTACTTC.

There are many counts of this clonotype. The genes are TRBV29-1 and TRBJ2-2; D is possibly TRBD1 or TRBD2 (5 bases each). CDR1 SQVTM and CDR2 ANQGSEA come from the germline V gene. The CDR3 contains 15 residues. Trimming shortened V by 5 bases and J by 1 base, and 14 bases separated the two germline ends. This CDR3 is CSVSSGTGNTGELFF. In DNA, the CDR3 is TGCAGCGTTTCATCCGGGACGGGGAACACCGGGGAGCTGTTTTTT.

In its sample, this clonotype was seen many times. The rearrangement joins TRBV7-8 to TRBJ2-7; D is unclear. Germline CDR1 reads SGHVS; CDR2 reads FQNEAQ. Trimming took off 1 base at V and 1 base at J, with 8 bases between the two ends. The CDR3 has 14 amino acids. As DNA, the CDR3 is TGTGCCAGCAGCTTAGTCGCACCGTCCTACGAGCAGTACTTC. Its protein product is CASSLVAPSYEQYF. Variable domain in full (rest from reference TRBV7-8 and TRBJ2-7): GAGVSQSPRYKVAKRGQDVALRCDPISGHVSLFWYQQALGQGPEFLTYFQNEAQLDKSGLPSDRFFAERPEGSVSTLKIQRTQQEDSAVYLCASSLVAPSYEQYFGPGTRLTVT.

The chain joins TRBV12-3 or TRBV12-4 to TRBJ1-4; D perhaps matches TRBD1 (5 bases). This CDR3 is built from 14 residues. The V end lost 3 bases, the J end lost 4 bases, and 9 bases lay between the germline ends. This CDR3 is CASSFQGGNEKLFF. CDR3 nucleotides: TGTGCCAGCAGTTTTCAGGGAGGTAATGAAAAACTGTTTTTT.

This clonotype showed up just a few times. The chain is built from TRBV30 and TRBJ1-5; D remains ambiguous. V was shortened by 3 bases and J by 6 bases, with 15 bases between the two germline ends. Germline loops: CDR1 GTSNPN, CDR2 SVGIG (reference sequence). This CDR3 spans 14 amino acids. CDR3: CAWSEPGRRQPQHF. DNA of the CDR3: TGTGCCTGGAGCGAACCCGGGAGGCGTCAGCCCCAGCATTTT. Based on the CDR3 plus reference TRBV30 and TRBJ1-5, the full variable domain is SQTIHQWPATLVQPVGSPLSLECTVEGTSNPNLYWYRQAAGRGLQLLFYSVGIGQISSEVPQNLSASRPQDRQFILSSKKLLLSDSGFYLCAWSEPGRRQPQHFGDGTRLSIL.

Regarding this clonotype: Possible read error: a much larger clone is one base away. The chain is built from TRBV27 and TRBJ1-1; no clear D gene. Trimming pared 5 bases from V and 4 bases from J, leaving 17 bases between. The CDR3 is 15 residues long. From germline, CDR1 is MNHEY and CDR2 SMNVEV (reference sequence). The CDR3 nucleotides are TGTGCCAGCAGTCTAGGGAAAGGGAGAAGCACTGAAGCTTTCTTT. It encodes CASSLGKGRSTEAFF.

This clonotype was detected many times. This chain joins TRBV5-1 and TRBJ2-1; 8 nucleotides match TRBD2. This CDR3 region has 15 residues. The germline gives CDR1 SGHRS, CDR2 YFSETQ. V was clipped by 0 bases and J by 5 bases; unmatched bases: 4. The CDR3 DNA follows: TGCGCCAGCAGCTTGGGGGGACTAGTTAACAATGAGCAGTTCTTC. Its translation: CASSLGGLVNNEQFF. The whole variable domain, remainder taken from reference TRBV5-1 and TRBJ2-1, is KAGVTQTPRYLIKTRGQQVTLSCSPISGHRSVSWYQQTPGQGLQFLFEYFSETQRNKGNFPGRFSGRQFSNSRSEMNVSTLELGDSALYLCASSLGGLVNNEQFFGPGTRLTVL.

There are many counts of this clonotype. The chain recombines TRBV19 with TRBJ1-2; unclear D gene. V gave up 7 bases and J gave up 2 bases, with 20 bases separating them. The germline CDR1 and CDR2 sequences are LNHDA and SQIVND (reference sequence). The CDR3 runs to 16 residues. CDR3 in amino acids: CASTSIGGGRNYGYTF. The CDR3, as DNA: TGTGCCAGTACCTCAATCGGAGGAGGGAGAAACTATGGCTACACCTTC.

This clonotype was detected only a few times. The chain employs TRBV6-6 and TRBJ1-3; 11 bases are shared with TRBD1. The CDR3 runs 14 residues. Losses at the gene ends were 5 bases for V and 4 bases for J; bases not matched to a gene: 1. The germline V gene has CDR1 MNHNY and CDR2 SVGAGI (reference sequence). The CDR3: CASSGQGAGNTIYF. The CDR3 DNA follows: TGTGCCAGCAGTGGACAGGGGGCAGGAAACACCATATATTTT.

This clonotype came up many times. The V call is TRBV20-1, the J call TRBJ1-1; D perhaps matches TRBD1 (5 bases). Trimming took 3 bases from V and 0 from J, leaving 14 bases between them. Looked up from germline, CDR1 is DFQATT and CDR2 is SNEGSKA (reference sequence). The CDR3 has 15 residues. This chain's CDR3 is CSARGREGMNTEAFF. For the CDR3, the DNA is TGCAGTGCTAGGGGCAGGGAGGGCATGAACACTGAAGCTTTCTTT.

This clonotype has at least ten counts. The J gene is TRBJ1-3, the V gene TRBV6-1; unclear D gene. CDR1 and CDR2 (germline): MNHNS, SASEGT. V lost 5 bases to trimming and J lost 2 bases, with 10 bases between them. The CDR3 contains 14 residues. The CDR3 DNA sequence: TGTGCCAGCAGTCAACCGGCAGCTGGAAACACCATATATTTT. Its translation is CASSQPAAGNTIYF.

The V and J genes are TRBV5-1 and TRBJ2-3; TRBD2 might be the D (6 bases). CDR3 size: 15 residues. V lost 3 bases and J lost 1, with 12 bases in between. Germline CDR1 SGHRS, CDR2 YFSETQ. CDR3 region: CASSSGGPRTDTQYF. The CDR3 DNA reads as TGCGCCAGCAGCTCCGGGGGTCCACGCACAGATACGCAGTATTTT.

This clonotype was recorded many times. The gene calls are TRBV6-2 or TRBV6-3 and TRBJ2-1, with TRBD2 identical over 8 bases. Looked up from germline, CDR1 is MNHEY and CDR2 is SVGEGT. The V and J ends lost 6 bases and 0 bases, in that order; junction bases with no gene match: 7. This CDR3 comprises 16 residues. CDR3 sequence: CASRPTSGPSYNEQFF. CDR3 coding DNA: TGTGCCAGCAGACCCACTAGCGGTCCCTCCTACAATGAGCAGTTCTTC.

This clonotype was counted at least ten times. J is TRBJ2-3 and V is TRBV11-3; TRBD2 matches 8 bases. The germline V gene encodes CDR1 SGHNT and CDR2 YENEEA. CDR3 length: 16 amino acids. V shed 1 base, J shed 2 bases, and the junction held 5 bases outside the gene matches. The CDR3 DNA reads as TGTGCCAGCAGCTTAGGCACTAGCGGAATCACAGATACGCAGTATTTT. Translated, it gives CASSLGTSGITDTQYF.

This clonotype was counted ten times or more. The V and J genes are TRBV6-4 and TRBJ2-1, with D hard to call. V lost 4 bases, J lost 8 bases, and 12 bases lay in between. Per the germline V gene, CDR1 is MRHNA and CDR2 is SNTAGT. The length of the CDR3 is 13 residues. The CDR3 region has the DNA TGTGCCAGCAGTGGCCTAGTTTTTCATGAGCAGTTCTTC. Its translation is CASSGLVFHEQFF.

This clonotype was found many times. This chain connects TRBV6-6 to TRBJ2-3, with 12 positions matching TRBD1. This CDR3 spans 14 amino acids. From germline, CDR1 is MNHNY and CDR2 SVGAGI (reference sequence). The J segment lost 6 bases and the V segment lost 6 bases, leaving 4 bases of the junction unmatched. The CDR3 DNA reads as TGTGCCAGCAGCAAGGGACAGGGGGCGGATACGCAGTATTTT. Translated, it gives CASSKGQGADTQYF.

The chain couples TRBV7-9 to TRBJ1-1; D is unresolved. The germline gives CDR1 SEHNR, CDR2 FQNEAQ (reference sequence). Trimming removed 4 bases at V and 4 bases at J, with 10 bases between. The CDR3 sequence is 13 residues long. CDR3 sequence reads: CASSSTEGTEAFF. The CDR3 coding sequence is TGTGCCAGCAGCTCGACCGAGGGCACTGAAGCTTTCTTT. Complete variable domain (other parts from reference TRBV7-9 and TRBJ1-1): DTGVSQNPRHKITKRGQNVTFRCDPISEHNRLYWYRQTLGQGPEFLTYFQNEAQLEKSRLLSDRFSAERPKGSFSTLEIQRTEQGDSAMYLCASSSTEGTEAFFGQGTRLTVV.

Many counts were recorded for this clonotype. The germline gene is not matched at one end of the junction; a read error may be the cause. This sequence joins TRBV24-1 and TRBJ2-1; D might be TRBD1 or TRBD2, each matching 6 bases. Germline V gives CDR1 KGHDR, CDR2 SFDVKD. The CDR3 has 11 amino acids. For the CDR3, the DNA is TGTGCCACAAGTGGGGGGCATGAGCAGTTCTTC. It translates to CATSGGHEQFF.

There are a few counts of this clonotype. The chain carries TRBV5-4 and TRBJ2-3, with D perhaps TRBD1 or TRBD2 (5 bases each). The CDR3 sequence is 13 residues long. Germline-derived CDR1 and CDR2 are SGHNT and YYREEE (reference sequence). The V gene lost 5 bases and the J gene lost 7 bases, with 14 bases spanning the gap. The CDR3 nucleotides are TGTGCCAGCAGTCTTCCGGGACGGAATACGCAGTATTTT. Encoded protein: CASSLPGRNTQYF.

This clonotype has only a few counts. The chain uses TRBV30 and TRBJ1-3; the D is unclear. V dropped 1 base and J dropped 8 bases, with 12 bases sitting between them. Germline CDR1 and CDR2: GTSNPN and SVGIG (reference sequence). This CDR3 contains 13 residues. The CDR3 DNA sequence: TGTGCCTGGAGTGAAGGTGGTTCCCACACCATATATTTT. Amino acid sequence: CAWSEGGSHTIYF.

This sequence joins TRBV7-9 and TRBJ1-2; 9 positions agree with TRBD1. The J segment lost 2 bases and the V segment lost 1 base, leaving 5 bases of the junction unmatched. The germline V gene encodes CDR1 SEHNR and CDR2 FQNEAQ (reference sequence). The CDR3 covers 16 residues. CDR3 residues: CASSLGAGQGNYGYTF. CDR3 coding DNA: TGTGCCAGCAGCTTAGGGGCCGGACAGGGGAACTATGGCTACACCTTC.

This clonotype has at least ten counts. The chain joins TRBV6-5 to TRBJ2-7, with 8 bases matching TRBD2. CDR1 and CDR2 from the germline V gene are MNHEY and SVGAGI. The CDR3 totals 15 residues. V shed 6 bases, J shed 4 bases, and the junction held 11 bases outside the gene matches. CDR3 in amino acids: CASSPGLASQYEQYF. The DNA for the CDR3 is TGTGCCAGCAGCCCCGGACTAGCAAGTCAATACGAGCAGTACTTC.

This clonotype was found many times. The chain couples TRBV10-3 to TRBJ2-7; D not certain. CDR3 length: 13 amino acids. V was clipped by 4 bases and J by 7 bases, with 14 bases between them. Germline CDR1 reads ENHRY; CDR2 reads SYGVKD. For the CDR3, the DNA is TGTGCCATCAGTGGTCGACTTTTTGTGGAGCAGTACTTC. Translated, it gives CAISGRLFVEQYF.